The 12 T cell receptor beta chains listed next were all sequenced from one sample in a study of blood T cell repertoires in COVID-19 (dated by TCRdb to 2019 to 2021). Libraries were built with the immunoSEQ multiplex PCR assay. The source is immuneACCESS, and TCRdb retained only in-frame sequences with V and J called. Part of the clones is not carried over; for the studies checked, unresolved V genes explain less than half of this, and the remainder is unexplained. The sample profile shows 70,000 to 85,000 clones; under 95% of them were found once. The ten largest make up around 4.9% of the sample. The specimen sequenced was peripheral blood. These receptors originate from a woman aged 55-75 years with active COVID-19.

V usage is TRBV18 and J usage is TRBJ1-1; 7 nucleotides match TRBD1. CDR3 length: 14 amino acids. CDR1 and CDR2 from the germline V gene are KGHSH and LQKENI. J gave up 5 bases and V 6 bases, and 9 bases lay outside the gene matches. CDR3 DNA sequence: TGTGCCAGCTCCGAGAAACAGGGGCAGACTGAAGCTTTCTTT. This sequence encodes CASSEKQGQTEAFF.

This chain joins TRBV29-1 and TRBJ1-1; D unclear. Germline V lookup: CDR1 SQVTM, CDR2 ANQGSEA. The V end was cut by 1 base, the J end by 5 bases, with 8 bases between. The CDR3 loop spans 12 amino acids. DNA of the CDR3: TGCAGCGTTGAAGTCGGCGGTACTGAAGCTTTCTTT. Its translation: CSVEVGGTEAFF.

J is TRBJ2-1 and V is TRBV7-9; 14 nucleotides align to TRBD2. CDR3 size: 15 residues. Germline V lookup: CDR1 SEHNR, CDR2 FQNEAQ (reference sequence). V gave up 5 bases and J gave up 4 bases; unmatched junction bases: 1. The CDR3 here is CASSRLAGGYNEQFF. As DNA, the CDR3 is TGTGCCAGCAGCCGACTAGCGGGGGGGTACAATGAGCAGTTCTTC. Filled out from reference TRBV7-9 and TRBJ2-1, the complete variable domain reads DTGVSQNPRHKITKRGQNVTFRCDPISEHNRLYWYRQTLGQGPEFLTYFQNEAQLEKSRLLSDRFSAERPKGSFSTLEIQRTEQGDSAMYLCASSRLAGGYNEQFFGPGTRLTVL.

This chain links TRBV5-1 with TRBJ2-1; TRBD2 agrees at 12 bases. This CDR3 spans 14 amino acids. In germline, CDR1 is SGHRS, CDR2 YFSETQ. J lost 7 bases, V lost 8 bases, and 7 bases had no gene match. CDR3 sequence (DNA): TGCGCCAGTAATGGACTAGCGGGGAAAAATGAGCAGTTCTTC. The encoded protein is CASNGLAGKNEQFF.

The chain joins TRBV9 to TRBJ2-7; 9 bases align to TRBD1. V shed 4 bases, J shed 0 bases, and the junction held 5 bases outside the gene matches. Looked up from germline, CDR1 is SGDLS and CDR2 is YYNGEE. The CDR3 runs to 15 residues. CDR3 nucleotides: TGTGCCAGCAGCCAAGGGACAGGGCGCTCCTACGAGCAGTACTTC. Residues: CASSQGTGRSYEQYF.

This clone occurred once. The chain is built from TRBV5-5 and TRBJ1-3, with 7 bases lining up with TRBD1. The CDR3 runs to 13 residues. The V gene end was trimmed by 2 bases and the J gene end by 6 bases; junction bases not matched to a gene: 2. CDR1 is SGHKS, CDR2 YYEKEE, per germline (reference sequence). CDR3: CASSFDRANTIYF. CDR3 DNA sequence: TGTGCCAGCAGCTTCGACAGGGCAAACACCATATATTTT.

V is TRBV5-4 and J is TRBJ1-2; D is uncertain. The CDR3 is 14 amino acids. Germline V gives CDR1 SGHNT, CDR2 YYREEE (reference sequence). Trimming shortened V by 3 bases and J by 2 bases, and 11 bases separated the two germline ends. The CDR3 DNA is TGTGCCAGCAGCTCATTGGCCACAAACTATGGCTACACCTTC. Its protein product is CASSSLATNYGYTF.

The V call is TRBV18, the J call TRBJ1-5, with D tentatively TRBD1 (5 bases). Trimming stripped 4 bases from V and 8 bases from J, with 15 bases between. Germline V CDR1 and CDR2: KGHSH, LQKENI. The CDR3 loop spans 14 amino acids. The CDR3, as DNA: TGTGCCAGCTCACTTGGCAGGGATTTTGAGCCCCAGCATTTT. Protein sequence: CASSLGRDFEPQHF.

The chain is built from TRBV2 and TRBJ1-1, with D possibly matching TRBD1 (5 bases). Germline assignment: CDR1 SNHLY and CDR2 FYNNEI. The V and J ends lost 5 bases and 4 bases respectively, with 17 bases between them. This CDR3 has 15 amino acids. Here the CDR3 DNA reads TGTGCCAGCAGTAGGAGGGGAAGTTCGGCCACTGAAGCTTTCTTT. Translated, it gives CASSRRGSSATEAFF. The full variable domain, in which reference TRBV2 and TRBJ1-1 provide the parts outside the CDR3, is EPEVTQTPSHQVTQMGQEVILRCVPISNHLYFYWYRQILGQKVEFLVSFYNNEISEKSEIFDDQFSVERPDGSNFTLKIRSTKLEDSAMYFCASSRRGSSATEAFFGQGTRLTVV.

V and J are TRBV13 and TRBJ2-7, with D uncertain. This CDR3 region has 15 residues. Between the trimmed V and J ends, which lost 5 bases and 4 bases, there was a span of 18 bases. Germline loops: CDR1 PRHDT, CDR2 FYEKMQ (reference sequence). CDR3 region: CASSAANRETYEQYF. Here the CDR3 DNA reads TGTGCCAGCAGCGCAGCCAATAGAGAGACTTACGAGCAGTACTTC.

This chain's CDR3 is CASMRTWTLYEQYF. The CDR3, as DNA: TGTGCCAGCATGCGGACCTGGACACTGTACGAGCAGTACTTC. The chain joins TRBV2 to TRBJ2-7, with D maybe TRBD1 (5 bases). With 7 bases removed from V and 4 bases from J, the gap between germline ends came to 17 bases. Per germline, CDR1 SNHLY and CDR2 FYNNEI. This CDR3 contains 14 residues.

This clone was detected once. The V call is TRBV19, the J call TRBJ1-3; D uncertain. The CDR3 is made up of 14 amino acids. V was trimmed by 4 bases and J by 7 bases, leaving 14 bases between them. The V gene's germline CDR1 is LNHDA and CDR2 SQIVND (reference sequence). CDR3 sequence reads: CASSSAGSVNTIYF. The CDR3 DNA reads as TGTGCCAGTAGTAGCGCGGGGAGTGTTAACACCATATATTTT. Filled out from reference TRBV19 and TRBJ1-3, the complete variable domain reads DGGITQSPKYLFRKEGQNVTLSCEQNLNHDAMYWYRQDPGQGLRLIYYSQIVNDFQKGDIAEGYSVSREKKESFPLTVTSAQKNPTAFYLCASSSAGSVNTIYFGEGSWLTVV.